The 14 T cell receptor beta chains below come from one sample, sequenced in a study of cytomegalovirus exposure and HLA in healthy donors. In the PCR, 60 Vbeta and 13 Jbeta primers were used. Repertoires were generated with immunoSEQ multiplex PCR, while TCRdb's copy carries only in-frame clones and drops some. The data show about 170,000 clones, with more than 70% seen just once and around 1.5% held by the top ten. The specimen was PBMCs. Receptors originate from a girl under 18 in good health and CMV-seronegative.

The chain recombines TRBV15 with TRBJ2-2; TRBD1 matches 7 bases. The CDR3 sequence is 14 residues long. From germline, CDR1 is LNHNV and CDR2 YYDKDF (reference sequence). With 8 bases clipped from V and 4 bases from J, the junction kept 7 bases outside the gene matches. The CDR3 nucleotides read TGTGCCACCCGGCCTGCAGGGGGCACCGGGGAGCTGTTTTTT. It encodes CATRPAGGTGELFF.

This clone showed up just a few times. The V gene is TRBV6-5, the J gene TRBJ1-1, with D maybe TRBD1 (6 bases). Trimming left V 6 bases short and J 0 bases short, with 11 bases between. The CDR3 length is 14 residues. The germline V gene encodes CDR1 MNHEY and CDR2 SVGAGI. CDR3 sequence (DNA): TGTGCCAGCAGGGGGGCAGGCCTGAACACTGAAGCTTTCTTT. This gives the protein CASRGAGLNTEAFF.

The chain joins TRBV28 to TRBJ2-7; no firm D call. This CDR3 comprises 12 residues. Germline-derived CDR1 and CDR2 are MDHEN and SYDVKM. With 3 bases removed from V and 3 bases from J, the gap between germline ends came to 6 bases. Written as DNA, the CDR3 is TGTGCCAGCAGTTTCACAGACTACGAGCAGTACTTC. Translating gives CASSFTDYEQYF.

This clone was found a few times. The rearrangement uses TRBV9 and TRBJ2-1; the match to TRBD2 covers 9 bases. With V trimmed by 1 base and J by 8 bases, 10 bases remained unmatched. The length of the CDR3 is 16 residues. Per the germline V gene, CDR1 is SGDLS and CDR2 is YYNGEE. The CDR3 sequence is CASSVKLAGSGDEQFF. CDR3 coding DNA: TGTGCCAGCAGCGTAAAGCTAGCGGGGTCCGGGGATGAGCAGTTCTTC.

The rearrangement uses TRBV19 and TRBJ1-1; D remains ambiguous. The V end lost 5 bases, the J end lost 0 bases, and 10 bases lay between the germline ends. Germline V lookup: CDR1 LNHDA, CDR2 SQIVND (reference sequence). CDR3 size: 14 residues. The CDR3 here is CASSPSGVNTEAFF. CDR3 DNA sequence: TGTGCCAGTAGTCCTTCGGGAGTGAACACTGAAGCTTTCTTT. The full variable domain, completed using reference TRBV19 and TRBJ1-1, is DGGITQSPKYLFRKEGQNVTLSCEQNLNHDAMYWYRQDPGQGLRLIYYSQIVNDFQKGDIAEGYSVSREKKESFPLTVTSAQKNPTAFYLCASSPSGVNTEAFFGQGTRLTVV.

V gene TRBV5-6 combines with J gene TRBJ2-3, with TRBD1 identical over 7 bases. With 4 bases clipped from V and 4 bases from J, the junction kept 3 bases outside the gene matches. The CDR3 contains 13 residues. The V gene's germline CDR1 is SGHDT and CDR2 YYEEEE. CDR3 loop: CASSRGGADTQYF. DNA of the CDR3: TGTGCCAGCAGCCGAGGGGGCGCAGATACGCAGTATTTT. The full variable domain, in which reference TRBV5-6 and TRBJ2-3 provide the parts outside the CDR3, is DAGVTQSPTHLIKTRGQQVTLRCSPKSGHDTVSWYQQALGQGPQFIFQYYEEEERQRGNFPDRFSGHQFPNYSSELNVNALLLGDSALYLCASSRGGADTQYFGPGTRLTVL.

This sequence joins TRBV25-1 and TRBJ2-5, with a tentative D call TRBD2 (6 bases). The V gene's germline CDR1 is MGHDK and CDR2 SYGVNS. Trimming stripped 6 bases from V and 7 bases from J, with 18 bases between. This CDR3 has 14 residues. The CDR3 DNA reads TGTGCCAGCAGGGTGACGGGCCTCGGGGGGACCCAGTACTTC. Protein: CASRVTGLGGTQYF.

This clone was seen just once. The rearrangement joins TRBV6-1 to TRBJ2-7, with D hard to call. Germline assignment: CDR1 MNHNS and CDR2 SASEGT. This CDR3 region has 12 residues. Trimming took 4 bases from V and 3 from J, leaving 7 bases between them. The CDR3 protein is CASSVVGYEQYF. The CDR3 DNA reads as TGTGCCAGCAGTGTGGTCGGCTACGAGCAGTACTTC.

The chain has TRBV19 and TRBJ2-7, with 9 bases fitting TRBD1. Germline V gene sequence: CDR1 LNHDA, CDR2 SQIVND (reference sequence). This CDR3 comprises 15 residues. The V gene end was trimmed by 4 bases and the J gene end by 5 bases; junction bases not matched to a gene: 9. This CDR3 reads CASSTTGTGINEQYF. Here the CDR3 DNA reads TGTGCCAGTAGTACCACCGGGACAGGGATCAACGAGCAGTACTTC.

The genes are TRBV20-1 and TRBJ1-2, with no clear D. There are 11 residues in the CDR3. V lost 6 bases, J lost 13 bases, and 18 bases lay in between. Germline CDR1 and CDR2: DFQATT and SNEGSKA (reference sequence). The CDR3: CSANDRRLITF. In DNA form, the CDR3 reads TGCAGTGCAAACGACCGGAGACTAATCACCTTC.

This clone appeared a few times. CDR3 protein: CASRQETGIGNYGYTF. In nucleotides, the CDR3 is TGCGCCAGCAGACAAGAAACAGGGATTGGGAACTATGGCTACACCTTC. The V call is TRBV5-1, the J call TRBJ1-2, with D perhaps TRBD1 (6 bases). Trimming removed 5 bases from V and 2 bases from J, with 19 bases in between. This CDR3 is built from 16 residues. CDR1 and CDR2 from the germline V gene are SGHRS and YFSETQ.

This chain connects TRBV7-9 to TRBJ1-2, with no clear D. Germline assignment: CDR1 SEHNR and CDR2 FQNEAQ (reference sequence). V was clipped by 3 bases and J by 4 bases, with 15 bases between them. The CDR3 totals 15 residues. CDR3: CASSLTSSTLYGYTF. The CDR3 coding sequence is TGTGCCAGCAGCTTGACATCCTCCACCCTCTATGGCTACACCTTC.

CDR3 in amino acids: CASSPGQQGSIYGYTF. The CDR3, as DNA: TGTGCCAGCTCACCGGGACAGCAAGGATCTATCTATGGCTACACCTTC. This chain links TRBV18 with TRBJ1-2, with 7 nucleotides matching TRBD1. Germline V gene sequence: CDR1 KGHSH, CDR2 LQKENI. Germline trimming cut 3 bases from V and 4 bases from J; bases unmatched to any gene: 11. This CDR3 region has 16 residues.

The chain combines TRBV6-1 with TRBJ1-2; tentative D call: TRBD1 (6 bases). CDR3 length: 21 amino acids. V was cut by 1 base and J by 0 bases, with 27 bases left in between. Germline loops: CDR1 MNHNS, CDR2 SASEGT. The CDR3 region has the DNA TGTGCCAGCAGTGAAGAAACTTTAGGTTGGGGGCAGGGTGGAGCTAACTATGGCTACACCTTC. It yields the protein CASSEETLGWGQGGANYGYTF.